This T cell receptor (beta chain) was found in a study of regulatory T cells in long-lasting Graves disease. Study outcomes and limitations: Segments TRBV28, TRBJ1-2 and TRBJ2-5 showed preferential usage in persistent disease.

Germline CDR1 is LGHNA and CDR2 is YSLEER. V shed 0 bases and J shed 5 bases, with 5 bases lying between them. The CDR3 covers 13 residues. Time point meaning: newly diagnosed GD, antithyroid drugs for less than 3 months. There was RNA extracted from PBMCs, and the TCR library was made from it. The patients were drawn from one endocrinology department in Xi'an, China. Note on this clonotype: Antigen: not known.

Construction of TCR beta libraries relied on iRepertoire HTBI primers and on Arm-PCR targeting CDR3 regions. TCRdb processed the multiplex PCR reads anew with MiXCR; each CDR3 protein has one entry. Of around 320,000 distinct CDR3 sequences in the sample, around 17% were seen once. This sample also appeared in a second study, on T cells in Graves' hyperthyroidism and ophthalmopathy.

The sequencing used peripheral blood mononuclear cells (PBMCs), collected at new diagnosis, from a patient treated with antithyroid drugs. The chain carries TRBV4-3 and TRBJ2-1, with unresolved D. The clonotype was recovered from a man aged 35-49 years with Graves disease. This chain's CDR3 is CASSQDSNNEQFF. CDR3 DNA: TGCGCCAGCAGCCAAGATTCTAACAATGAGCAGTTCTTC.